A selection of T cell receptor beta chains follows, all from one sample in a study of shared clonotypes between healthy human individuals. Assay: immunoSEQ multiplex PCR; the TCRdb copy retains only in-frame clones and omits some. The sample yields about 480,000 clones, about 75% seen once. The specimen sequenced was PBMCs. All receptors derive from a woman aged 40-49 years in good health. Some clones in this sample may be carry-over from other donors' samples. The CDR3 runs from the conserved cysteine through the conserved F or W. D genes are given only for firm matches. A clone size is listed for some rows: how often the clone was seen (once, few, many), or a class if it is expanded.

>-|-|TRBJ1-2|TRBV19|13
CASSISDSYGYTF
TGTGCCAGTAGTATCTCGGACAGCTATGGCTACACCTTC
>TRBD1|-|TRBJ2-2|TRBV11-2|15
CASSRQGANTGELFF
TGTGCCAGCAGCCGACAGGGGGCGAACACCGGGGAGCTGTTTTTT
>-|once|TRBJ2-3|TRBV6-5|13
CASSRGGTDTQYF
TGTGCCAGCAGCAGGGGGGGCACAGATACGCAGTATTTT
>-|once|TRBJ2-7|TRBV5-6|14
CASSLGAGRGEQYF
TGTGCCAGCAGCTTGGGCGCGGGACGGGGCGAGCAGTACTTC
>-|-|TRBJ2-7|TRBV5-5|13
CASSLGLGYEQYF
TGTGCCAGCAGCTTGGGTCTCGGGTACGAGCAGTACTTC
>-|once|TRBJ2-7|TRBV7-2|13
CASSHPRTYEQYF
TGTGCCAGCAGCCACCCGCGAACCTACGAGCAGTACTTC
>-|-|TRBJ1-2|TRBV29-1|15
CSVVTEVVGDYGYTF
TGCAGCGTTGTGACGGAGGTGGTCGGAGACTATGGCTACACCTTC
>-|-|TRBJ2-5|TRBV19|14
CASSIGGLQETQYF
TGTGCCAGTAGTATAGGGGGACTGCAAGAGACCCAGTACTTC
>TRBD1|many|TRBJ2-5|TRBV25-1|16
CASSVAGTGYQETQYF
TGTGCCAGCAGTGTGGCCGGGACAGGGTACCAAGAGACCCAGTACTTC
>-|-|TRBJ1-5|TRBV6-1|15
CASSEGLNSNQPQHF
TGTGCCAGCAGTGAGGGACTGAATAGCAATCAGCCCCAGCATTTT
>TRBD1|few|TRBJ2-7|TRBV9|14
CASSVRDRAYEQYF
TGTGCCAGCAGCGTGAGGGACAGGGCCTACGAGCAGTACTTC
>TRBD2|-|TRBJ2-5|TRBV19|16
CASSIGLAGNQETQYF
TGTGCCAGTAGTATCGGGCTAGCGGGAAACCAAGAGACCCAGTACTTC
>-|-|TRBJ2-3|TRBV30|11
CAWKPVGTQYF
TGTGCCTGGAAACCCGTGGGTACGCAGTATTTT
>-|-|TRBJ2-3|TRBV28|12
CASSLPGRTQYF
TGTGCCAGCAGTTTACCGGGGCGAACGCAGTATTTT
>-|-|TRBJ1-2|TRBV28|12
CASNSVDYGYTF
TGTGCCAGCAACTCAGTCGACTATGGCTACACCTTC
>-|few|TRBJ1-1|TRBV19|11
CASEQGTEAFF
TGTGCCAGCGAACAGGGCACTGAAGCTTTCTTT
>TRBD2|-|TRBJ2-7|TRBV5-4|15
CASSFFTSGTYEQYF
TGTGCCAGCAGCTTTTTTACTAGCGGGACATACGAGCAGTACTTC
>-|-|TRBJ2-5|TRBV12-1|20
CASSSSTGFDKPAEEETQYF
TGTGCCAGCAGCTCCAGCACAGGGTTTGACAAGCCAGCAGAAGAAGAGACCCAGTACTTC
>-|-|TRBJ1-2|TRBV11-2|14
CASSLGLQGSGYTF
TGTGCCAGCAGCTTAGGCCTTCAGGGGAGCGGCTACACCTTC
>-|-|TRBJ2-7|TRBV7-2|15
CASSLEQLGIYEQYF
TGTGCCAGCAGCTTAGAACAGCTAGGGATTTACGAGCAGTACTTC
>TRBD2|once|TRBJ2-4|TRBV4-1|18
CASSLPGLLAGDKNIQYF
TGCGCCAGCAGCCTCCCCGGCCTACTAGCGGGAGACAAAAACATTCAGTACTTC
>-|-|TRBJ1-4|TRBV27|14
CASSFRTTNEKLFF
TGTGCCAGCTCCTTTCGAACAACTAATGAAAAACTGTTTTTT
>TRBD2|-|TRBJ2-5|TRBV7-9|17
CASSRDPGREGLETQYF
TGTGCCAGCAGTCGGGACCCAGGGCGGGAGGGCCTTGAGACCCAGTACTTC
>-|-|TRBJ2-2|TRBV9|12
CASSVFSGELFF
TGTGCCAGCAGCGTATTCTCCGGGGAGCTGTTTTTT
>-|-|TRBJ2-7|TRBV4-2|15
CASSQGTASSYEQYF
TGTGCCAGCAGCCAAGGGACGGCAAGCTCCTACGAGCAGTACTTC
>-|many|TRBJ1-2|TRBV6-5|16
CASSYSNPGLDYGYTF
TGTGCCAGCAGTTACTCGAATCCGGGATTGGACTATGGCTACACCTTC
>TRBD2|few|TRBJ2-7|TRBV11-3|17
CASSLAKGTSGRYEQYF
TGTGCCAGCAGCTTAGCCAAGGGGACTAGCGGGAGGTACGAGCAGTACTTC
>TRBD2|once|TRBJ2-1|TRBV19|19
CASSSGLAGGKSSYNEQFF
TGTGCCAGTAGTTCGGGACTAGCGGGAGGAAAGAGCTCCTACAATGAGCAGTTCTTC
>-|-|TRBJ2-2|TRBV14|12
CASSRGNGELFF
TGTGCCAGCAGCCGGGGTAACGGGGAGCTGTTTTTT
>-|-|TRBJ2-7|TRBV5-5|11
CASSSYYEQYF
TGTGCCAGCAGCTCGTATTACGAGCAGTACTTC
>TRBD1|-|TRBJ2-2|TRBV28|14
CASRGQGVSGELFF
TGTGCCAGCAGGGGACAGGGGGTATCCGGGGAGCTGTTTTTT
>TRBD1|once|TRBJ2-2|TRBV7-9|17
CASSLISTGEKAGELFF
TGTGCCAGCAGCTTAATTTCGACAGGGGAGAAAGCCGGGGAGCTGTTTTTT
>-|-|TRBJ2-7|TRBV6-1|13
CASTRPAGYEQYF
TGTGCCAGCACACGGCCAGCGGGCTACGAGCAGTACTTC
>-|-|TRBJ1-5|TRBV5-8|15
CASSLGGRFNQPQHF
TGTGCCAGCAGCTTGGGAGGACGATTCAATCAGCCCCAGCATTTT
>TRBD1|-|TRBJ2-3|TRBV5-1|14
CASSPGQGTDTQYF
TGCGCCAGCAGCCCCGGACAGGGCACAGATACGCAGTATTTT
>TRBD1|few|TRBJ1-2|TRBV11-2|13
CASSLTGSYGYTF
TGTGCCAGCAGCTTGACAGGGAGCTATGGCTACACCTTC